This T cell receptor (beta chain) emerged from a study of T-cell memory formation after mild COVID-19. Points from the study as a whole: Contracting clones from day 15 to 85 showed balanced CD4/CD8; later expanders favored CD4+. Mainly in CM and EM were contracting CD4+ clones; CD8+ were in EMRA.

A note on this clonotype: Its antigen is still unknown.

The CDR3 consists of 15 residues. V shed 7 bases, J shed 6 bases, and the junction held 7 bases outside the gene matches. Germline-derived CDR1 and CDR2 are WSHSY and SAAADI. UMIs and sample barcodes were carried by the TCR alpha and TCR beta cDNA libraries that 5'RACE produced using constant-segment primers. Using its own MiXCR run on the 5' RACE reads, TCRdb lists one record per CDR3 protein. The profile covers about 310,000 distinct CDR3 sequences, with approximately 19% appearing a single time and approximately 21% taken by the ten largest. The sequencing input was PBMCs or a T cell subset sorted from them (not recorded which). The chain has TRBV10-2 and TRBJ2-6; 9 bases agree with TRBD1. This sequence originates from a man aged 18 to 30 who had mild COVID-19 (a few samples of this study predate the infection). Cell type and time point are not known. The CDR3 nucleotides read TGCGCCAGCACGGGACAGGGCCTAGTGGCCAACGTCCTGACTTTC. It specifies CASTGQGLVANVLTF.